These T cell receptor beta chains were read from a single sample in a study of regulatory T cells in long-lasting Graves disease. TCRdb used MiXCR to reprocess the multiplex PCR reads, holding one entry per CDR3 protein. The sample carries approximately 290,000 distinct CDR3 sequences, around 20% recorded once. Sequenced here: peripheral blood mononuclear cells (PBMCs), sampled when the disease was refractory, from a patient treated with antithyroid drugs. These receptors originate from a female donor with Graves disease. CDR3s include the opening cysteine and the closing phenylalanine or tryptophan. D genes are given only for firm matches. Rows may omit the clone size; those that give it use once, few, many or a size class.

d_gene: -; abundance: many; j_gene: TRBJ2-7; v_gene: TRBV14; CDR3aa: CASSQEGDEQYF; CDR3nt: TGTGCCAGCAGCCAAGAAGGAGACGAGCAGTACTTC
d_gene: -; abundance: few; j_gene: TRBJ2-7; v_gene: TRBV10-3; CDR3aa: CAIRGPGTGSYEQYF; CDR3nt: TGTGCCATCAGGGGCCCAGGGACGGGCTCCTACGAGCAGTACTTC
d_gene: -; abundance: -; j_gene: TRBJ2-2; v_gene: TRBV19; CDR3aa: CASSTTRGNTGELFF; CDR3nt: TGTGCCAGTAGTACGACTAGGGGGAACACCGGGGAGCTGTTTTTT
d_gene: TRBD1; abundance: few; j_gene: TRBJ1-6; v_gene: TRBV11-2; CDR3aa: CASSFGTGFSPLHF; CDR3nt: TGTGCCAGCAGCTTCGGGACAGGTTTTTCACCCCTCCACTTT
d_gene: TRBD1; abundance: few; j_gene: TRBJ1-1; v_gene: TRBV29-1; CDR3aa: CSVDRDTEAFF; CDR3nt: TGCAGCGTCGACAGGGACACTGAAGCTTTCTTT
d_gene: TRBD1; abundance: -; j_gene: TRBJ2-7; v_gene: TRBV10-2; CDR3aa: CASRAGTGTYEQYF; CDR3nt: TGCGCCAGCAGAGCCGGGACAGGTACCTACGAGCAGTACTTC
d_gene: -; abundance: many; j_gene: TRBJ1-2; v_gene: TRBV7-2; CDR3aa: CASSPQGLEYTF; CDR3nt: TGTGCCAGCAGCCCCCAAGGCCTGGAGTACACCTTC
d_gene: -; abundance: few; j_gene: TRBJ2-7; v_gene: TRBV10-1; CDR3aa: CASKVSYEQYF; CDR3nt: TGCGCCAGCAAGGTCTCCTACGAGCAGTACTTC
d_gene: -; abundance: few; j_gene: TRBJ1-6; v_gene: TRBV4-3; CDR3aa: CASSHFEFTSDYNSPLHF; CDR3nt: TGCGCCAGCAGCCACTTCGAGTTTACCAGTGACTATAATTCACCCCTCCACTTT
d_gene: -; abundance: few; j_gene: TRBJ1-3; v_gene: TRBV7-2; CDR3aa: CASSRVISGNTIYF; CDR3nt: TGTGCCAGCTCACGAGTGATCTCTGGAAACACCATATATTTT
d_gene: -; abundance: -; j_gene: TRBJ2-2; v_gene: TRBV4-1; CDR3aa: CASSQEAGSVAGELFF; CDR3nt: TGCGCCAGCAGCCAAGAGGCTGGGTCCGTGGCGGGGGAGCTGTTTTTT
d_gene: -; abundance: -; j_gene: TRBJ1-1; v_gene: TRBV4-1; CDR3aa: CASSLAGEGTEAFF; CDR3nt: TGCGCCAGCAGCCTAGCGGGCGAGGGGACTGAAGCTTTCTTT
d_gene: TRBD2; abundance: -; j_gene: TRBJ2-7; v_gene: TRBV6-2/TRBV6-3; CDR3aa: CASRTSGDSYEQYF; CDR3nt: TGTGCCAGCAGAACTAGCGGGGACTCCTACGAGCAGTACTTC
d_gene: TRBD2; abundance: -; j_gene: TRBJ2-4; v_gene: TRBV4-2; CDR3aa: CASSQDYPGLAGAKNIQYF; CDR3nt: TGTGCCAGCAGCCAAGATTACCCAGGACTAGCGGGAGCCAAAAACATTCAGTACTTC
d_gene: TRBD1; abundance: many; j_gene: TRBJ2-7; v_gene: TRBV12-3/TRBV12-4; CDR3aa: CASSLVVFGDRPTYEQYF; CDR3nt: TGTGCCAGCAGTTTGGTAGTGTTTGGGGACAGGCCGACCTACGAGCAGTACTTC
d_gene: TRBD1; abundance: few; j_gene: TRBJ2-2; v_gene: TRBV11-3; CDR3aa: CTSSSGTAAGGELFF; CDR3nt: TGTACCAGCAGCTCCGGGACAGCCGCGGGCGGGGAGCTGTTTTTT
d_gene: TRBD2; abundance: -; j_gene: TRBJ2-1; v_gene: TRBV9; CDR3aa: CASSARGSREVPNLYNEQFF; CDR3nt: TGTGCCAGCAGCGCTCGGGGTTCTCGGGAGGTCCCAAACCTATACAATGAGCAGTTCTTC
d_gene: -; abundance: -; j_gene: TRBJ2-7; v_gene: TRBV12-5; CDR3aa: CASGPPYEQYF; CDR3nt: TGTGCTAGTGGCCCTCCCTACGAGCAGTACTTC
d_gene: -; abundance: many; j_gene: TRBJ1-2; v_gene: TRBV5-6; CDR3aa: CASSLGFGEVDYGYTF; CDR3nt: TGTGCCAGCAGCTTGGGTTTTGGGGAAGTTGACTATGGCTACACCTTC
d_gene: -; abundance: -; j_gene: TRBJ2-5; v_gene: TRBV10-1; CDR3aa: CASAPRPSGETQYF; CDR3nt: TGCGCCAGCGCCCCCCGGCCCTCCGGGGAGACCCAGTACTTC
d_gene: -; abundance: few; j_gene: TRBJ2-5; v_gene: TRBV20-1; CDR3aa: CSARRGTQETQYF; CDR3nt: TGCAGTGCTAGGAGGGGGACCCAAGAGACCCAGTACTTC
d_gene: TRBD1; abundance: many; j_gene: TRBJ2-2; v_gene: TRBV2; CDR3aa: CASSSLTGDTGELFF; CDR3nt: TGTGCCAGCAGCTCCTTAACAGGGGACACCGGGGAGCTGTTTTTT
d_gene: -; abundance: few; j_gene: TRBJ2-7; v_gene: TRBV6-5; CDR3aa: CASSYNGTTRDEQYF; CDR3nt: TGTGCCAGCAGTTACAATGGTACCACCCGGGACGAGCAGTACTTC
d_gene: TRBD2; abundance: few; j_gene: TRBJ2-5; v_gene: TRBV6-2/TRBV6-3; CDR3aa: CASRSGGAGVETQYF; CDR3nt: TGTGCCAGCAGATCGGGCGGAGCGGGAGTAGAGACCCAGTACTTC
d_gene: TRBD1; abundance: many; j_gene: TRBJ1-1; v_gene: TRBV27; CDR3aa: CASSFRDRVFTEAFF; CDR3nt: TGTGCCAGCAGTTTCCGGGACAGGGTGTTCACTGAAGCTTTCTTT
d_gene: TRBD1; abundance: few; j_gene: TRBJ2-7; v_gene: TRBV4-2; CDR3aa: CASSQEGGQGSYEQYF; CDR3nt: TGTGCCAGCAGCCAAGAAGGGGGACAGGGGTCCTACGAGCAGTACTTC
d_gene: TRBD1; abundance: -; j_gene: TRBJ2-5; v_gene: TRBV29-1; CDR3aa: CSVEGGLTGAAPHKAQYF; CDR3nt: TGCAGCGTTGAAGGGGGTCTAACAGGGGCCGCCCCTCATAAGGCCCAGTACTTC
d_gene: -; abundance: -; j_gene: TRBJ1-4; v_gene: TRBV20-1; CDR3aa: CSARGAGSGKLFF; CDR3nt: TGCAGTGCTAGAGGGGCAGGGTCGGGAAAACTGTTTTTT
d_gene: -; abundance: many; j_gene: TRBJ2-5; v_gene: TRBV6-9; CDR3aa: CASSYVGDSETQYF; CDR3nt: TGTGCCAGCAGTTATGTGGGGGATTCTGAGACCCAGTACTTC
d_gene: -; abundance: -; j_gene: TRBJ2-5; v_gene: TRBV5-6; CDR3aa: CASSLEGAGPQETQYF; CDR3nt: TGTGCCAGCAGCCTGGAGGGGGCAGGGCCCCAAGAGACCCAGTACTTC
d_gene: -; abundance: few; j_gene: TRBJ1-3; v_gene: TRBV18; CDR3aa: CASSPRGASGNTIYF; CDR3nt: TGTGCCAGCTCACCGAGAGGGGCTTCCGGAAACACCATATATTTT
d_gene: -; abundance: -; j_gene: TRBJ2-4; v_gene: TRBV19; CDR3aa: CASESSGKNIQYF; CDR3nt: TGTGCCAGTGAGTCTAGTGGCAAAAACATTCAGTACTTC
d_gene: TRBD2; abundance: -; j_gene: TRBJ2-2; v_gene: TRBV7-9; CDR3aa: CASSRLAGAIGELFF; CDR3nt: TGTGCCAGCAGCAGACTAGCGGGAGCTATCGGGGAGCTGTTTTTT
d_gene: -; abundance: few; j_gene: TRBJ1-6; v_gene: TRBV10-3; CDR3aa: CAISESSYSYNSPLHF; CDR3nt: TGTGCCATCAGTGAGTCCTCGTACAGTTATAATTCACCCCTCCACTTT
d_gene: -; abundance: few; j_gene: TRBJ2-7; v_gene: TRBV30; CDR3aa: CAWRGDFYEQYF; CDR3nt: TGTGCCTGGAGGGGGGACTTCTACGAGCAGTACTTC
d_gene: -; abundance: once; j_gene: TRBJ2-2; v_gene: TRBV27; CDR3aa: CASRSTGELFF; CDR3nt: TGTGCCAGCAGATCCACCGGGGAGCTGTTTTTT
d_gene: TRBD2; abundance: few; j_gene: TRBJ2-4; v_gene: TRBV12-3/TRBV12-4; CDR3aa: CASSSGLAGAGAKNIQYF; CDR3nt: TGTGCCAGCAGTTCCGGACTAGCGGGAGCGGGGGCCAAAAACATTCAGTACTTC
d_gene: TRBD1; abundance: many; j_gene: TRBJ2-7; v_gene: TRBV6-1; CDR3aa: CASSHPPGQGGYEQYF; CDR3nt: TGTGCCAGCAGTCATCCTCCGGGACAGGGAGGCTACGAGCAGTACTTC
d_gene: TRBD2; abundance: -; j_gene: TRBJ2-1; v_gene: TRBV6-1; CDR3aa: CASSNGVSGRHEQFF; CDR3nt: TGTGCCAGCAGCAACGGGGTTAGCGGGAGGCATGAGCAGTTCTTC
d_gene: TRBD1; abundance: -; j_gene: TRBJ2-2; v_gene: TRBV7-8; CDR3aa: CASSVSTSPGTAGTGELFF; CDR3nt: TGTGCCAGCAGCGTAAGCACCAGTCCAGGGACAGCAGGCACCGGGGAGCTGTTTTTT
d_gene: -; abundance: few; j_gene: TRBJ2-5; v_gene: TRBV5-4; CDR3aa: CASRAEGVEFQETQYF; CDR3nt: TGTGCCAGCAGAGCGGAGGGGGTAGAATTTCAAGAGACCCAGTACTTC
d_gene: TRBD1; abundance: -; j_gene: TRBJ2-7; v_gene: TRBV7-3; CDR3aa: CASSLNGRTGVYEQYF; CDR3nt: TGTGCCAGCAGCTTAAACGGTCGGACAGGGGTTTACGAGCAGTACTTC
d_gene: -; abundance: -; j_gene: TRBJ1-1; v_gene: TRBV19; CDR3aa: CASSIGYLNTEAFF; CDR3nt: TGTGCCAGTAGTATCGGGTACCTGAACACTGAAGCTTTCTTT
d_gene: -; abundance: few; j_gene: TRBJ1-6; v_gene: TRBV11-2; CDR3aa: CASSLVSARSYNSPLHF; CDR3nt: TGTGCCAGCAGCTTAGTTTCGGCACGCTCCTATAATTCACCCCTCCACTTT
d_gene: TRBD1; abundance: many; j_gene: TRBJ2-2; v_gene: TRBV6-1; CDR3aa: CASGRQGFTGELFF; CDR3nt: TGTGCCAGCGGTAGACAGGGGTTTACCGGGGAGCTGTTTTTT
d_gene: TRBD2; abundance: -; j_gene: TRBJ2-7; v_gene: TRBV20-1; CDR3aa: CSATGTSYEQYF; CDR3nt: TGCAGTGCGACCGGGACTAGCTACGAGCAGTACTTC
d_gene: -; abundance: many; j_gene: TRBJ1-2; v_gene: TRBV10-3; CDR3aa: CAITAANYGYTF; CDR3nt: TGTGCCATCACAGCAGCTAACTATGGCTACACCTTC
d_gene: TRBD2; abundance: many; j_gene: TRBJ2-5; v_gene: TRBV29-1; CDR3aa: CSARTSGRQETQYF; CDR3nt: TGCAGCGCCCGGACTAGCGGGAGGCAAGAGACCCAGTACTTC
d_gene: -; abundance: many; j_gene: TRBJ2-7; v_gene: TRBV18; CDR3aa: CASSPLETYEQYF; CDR3nt: TGTGCCAGCTCACCACTAGAGACCTACGAGCAGTACTTC
d_gene: -; abundance: -; j_gene: TRBJ2-5; v_gene: TRBV10-2; CDR3aa: CASNDLGGETQYF; CDR3nt: TGCGCCAGCAACGACCTAGGTGGGGAGACCCAGTACTTC
d_gene: -; abundance: -; j_gene: TRBJ2-7; v_gene: TRBV19; CDR3aa: CASSIADGPSYEQYF; CDR3nt: TGTGCCAGTAGTATAGCCGACGGACCCTCCTACGAGCAGTACTTC